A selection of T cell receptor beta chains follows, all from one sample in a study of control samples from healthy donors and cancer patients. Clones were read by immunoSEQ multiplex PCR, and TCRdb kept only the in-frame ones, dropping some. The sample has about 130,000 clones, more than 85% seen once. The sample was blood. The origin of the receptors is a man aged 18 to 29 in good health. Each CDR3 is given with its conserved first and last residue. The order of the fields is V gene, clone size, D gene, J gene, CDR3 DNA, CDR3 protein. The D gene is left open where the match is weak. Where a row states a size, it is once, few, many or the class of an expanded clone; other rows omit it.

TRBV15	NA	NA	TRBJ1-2	TGTGCCACCAGCAAAGAGGGAAACGGCTACACCTTC	CATSKEGNGYTF
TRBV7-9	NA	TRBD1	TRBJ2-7	TGTGCCAGCAGACTGGACAGGGGATTATCCTACGAGCAGTACTTC	CASRLDRGLSYEQYF
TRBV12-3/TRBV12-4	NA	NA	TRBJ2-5	TGTGCCAGCACCCTAGGGGAGACCCAGTACTTC	CASTLGETQYF
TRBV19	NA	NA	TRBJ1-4	TGTGCCAGTAGTAGGAGTACGTCCAATGAAAAACTGTTTTTT	CASSRSTSNEKLFF
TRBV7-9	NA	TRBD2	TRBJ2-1	TGTGCCAGCAGCTTAAGATTAACTAGCGGGGACTATGAGCAGTTCTTC	CASSLRLTSGDYEQFF
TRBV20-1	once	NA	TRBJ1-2	TGCAGTGCTAATCAGGGCAAAGACTACACCTTC	CSANQGKDYTF
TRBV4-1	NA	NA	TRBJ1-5	TGCGCCAGCAGCCTTGGGATTGATCAGCCCCAGCATTTT	CASSLGIDQPQHF
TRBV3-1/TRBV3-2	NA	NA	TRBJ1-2	TGTGCCAGCAGCCAAGATTCGGCGGGGTCTTGGGGCTACACCTTC	CASSQDSAGSWGYTF
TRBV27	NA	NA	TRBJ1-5	TGTGCCAGCAGCCTCTTTGGGGGGCGAGGCAATCAGCCCCAGCATTTT	CASSLFGGRGNQPQHF
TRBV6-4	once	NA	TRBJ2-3	TGTGCCAGCAGTGCCAGGGAAACAGATACGCAGTATTTT	CASSARETDTQYF
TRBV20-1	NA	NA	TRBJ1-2	TGCAGACCGACAGGTCGATATGGCTACACCTTC	CRPTGRYGYTF
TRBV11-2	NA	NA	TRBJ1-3	TGTGCCAGCAGCCTAAAACCCACAGGAATCTCTGGAAACACCATATATTTT	CASSLKPTGISGNTIYF
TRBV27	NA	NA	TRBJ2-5	TGTGCCAGTTCTCAAACTCGGAGAGGAGAGACCCAGTACTTC	CASSQTRRGETQYF
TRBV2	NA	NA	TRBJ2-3	TGTGCCAGCAGTGAACGGAGGGATACGCAGTATTTT	CASSERRDTQYF
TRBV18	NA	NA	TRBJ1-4	TGTGCCAGCTCACCACTGACGGGAGAACGGGGTGAAAAACTGTTTTTT	CASSPLTGERGEKLFF
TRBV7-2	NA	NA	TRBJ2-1	TGTGCCAGCAGCTTAACGGTACGCGGGGGCGGTAGGCTTGAGCAGTTCTTC	CASSLTVRGGGRLEQFF
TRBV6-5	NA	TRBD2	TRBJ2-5	TGTGCCAGCAGACCTCTAGCGGAAAAAGAGACCCAGTACTTC	CASRPLAEKETQYF
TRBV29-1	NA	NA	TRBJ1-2	TGCAGCGTTGACGACGGCTATGGCTACACCTTC	CSVDDGYGYTF
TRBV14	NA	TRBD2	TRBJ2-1	TGTGCCAGCAGCCCGGGACTAGCGGGCTTCTACAATGAGCAGTTCTTC	CASSPGLAGFYNEQFF
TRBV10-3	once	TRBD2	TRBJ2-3	TGTGCCATCAGTGGGCCACTAGCGGGGGCGACAGATACGCAGTATTTT	CAISGPLAGATDTQYF
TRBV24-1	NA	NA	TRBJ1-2	TGTGCCACCAGTGAGCGGTCCCTCTATGGCTACACCTTC	CATSERSLYGYTF
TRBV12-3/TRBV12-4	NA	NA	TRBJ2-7	TGTGCCAGCAGACGGGACCGAACCTACGAGCAGTACTTC	CASRRDRTYEQYF
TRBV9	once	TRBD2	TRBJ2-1	TGTGCCAGCAGCGACCCGGGACTAGCGGACAATGAGCAGTTCTTC	CASSDPGLADNEQFF
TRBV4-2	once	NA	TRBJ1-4	TGTGCCAGCAGCCCCTGGGCGGGTATAAATGAAAAACTGTTTTTT	CASSPWAGINEKLFF
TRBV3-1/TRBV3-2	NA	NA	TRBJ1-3	TGTGCCAGCAGCCGAGGATATAGGGGCCTCGCTGGAAACACCATATATTTT	CASSRGYRGLAGNTIYF
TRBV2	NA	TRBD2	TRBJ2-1	TGTGCCAGCAGCCTACTAGCGGGGGGATACAATGAGCAGTTCTTC	CASSLLAGGYNEQFF
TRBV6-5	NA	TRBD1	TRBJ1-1	TGTGCCAGCAGTAAAACAGGGGATGCTTTCTTT	CASSKTGDAFF